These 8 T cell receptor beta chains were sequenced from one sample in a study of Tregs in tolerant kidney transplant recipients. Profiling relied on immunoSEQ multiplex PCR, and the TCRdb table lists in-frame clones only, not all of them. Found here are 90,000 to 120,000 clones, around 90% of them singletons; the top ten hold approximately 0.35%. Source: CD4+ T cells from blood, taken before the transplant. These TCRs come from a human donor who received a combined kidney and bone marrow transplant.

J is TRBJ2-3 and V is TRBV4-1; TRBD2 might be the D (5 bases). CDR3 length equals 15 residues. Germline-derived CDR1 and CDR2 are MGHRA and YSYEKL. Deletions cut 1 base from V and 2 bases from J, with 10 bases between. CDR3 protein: CASSQAGVPTDTQYF. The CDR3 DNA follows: TGCGCCAGCAGCCAAGCCGGGGTCCCCACAGATACGCAGTATTTT.

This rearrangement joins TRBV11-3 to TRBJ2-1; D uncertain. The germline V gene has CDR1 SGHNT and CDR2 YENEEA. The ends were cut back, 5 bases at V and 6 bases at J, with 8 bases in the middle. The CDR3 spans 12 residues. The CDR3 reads CASSPSGNEQFF. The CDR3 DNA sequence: TGTGCCAGCAGCCCGTCGGGCAATGAGCAGTTCTTC.

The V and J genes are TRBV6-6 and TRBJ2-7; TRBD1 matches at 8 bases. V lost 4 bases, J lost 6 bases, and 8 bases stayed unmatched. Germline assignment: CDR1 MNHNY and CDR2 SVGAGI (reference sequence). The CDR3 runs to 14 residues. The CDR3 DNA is TGTGCCAGCAGTTCAGACAGGGGCGTCGGCGAGCAGTACTTC. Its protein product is CASSSDRGVGEQYF.

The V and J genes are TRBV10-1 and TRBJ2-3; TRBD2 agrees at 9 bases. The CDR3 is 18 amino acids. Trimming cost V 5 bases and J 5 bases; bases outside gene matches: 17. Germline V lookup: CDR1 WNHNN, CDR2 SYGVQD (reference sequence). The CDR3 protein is CASSCRPGIAGEGDTQYF. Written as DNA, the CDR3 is TGCGCCAGCAGTTGCAGGCCCGGGATAGCGGGGGAGGGAGATACGCAGTATTTT.

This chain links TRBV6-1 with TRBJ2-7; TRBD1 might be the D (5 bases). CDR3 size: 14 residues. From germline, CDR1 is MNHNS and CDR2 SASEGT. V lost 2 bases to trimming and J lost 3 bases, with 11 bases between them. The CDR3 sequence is CASSERGSDYEQYF. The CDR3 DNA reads TGTGCCAGCAGTGAAAGGGGCTCCGACTACGAGCAGTACTTC.

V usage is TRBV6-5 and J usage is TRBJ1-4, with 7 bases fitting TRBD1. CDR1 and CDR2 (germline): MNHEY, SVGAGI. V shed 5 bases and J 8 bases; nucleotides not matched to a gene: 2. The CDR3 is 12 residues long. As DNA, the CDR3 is TGTGCCAGCAGTGAGACAGGGGAAAAACTGTTTTTT. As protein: CASSETGEKLFF.

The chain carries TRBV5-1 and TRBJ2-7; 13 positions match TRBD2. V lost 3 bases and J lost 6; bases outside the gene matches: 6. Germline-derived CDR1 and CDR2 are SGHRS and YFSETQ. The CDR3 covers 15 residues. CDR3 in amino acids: CASSSGLAGAGEQYF. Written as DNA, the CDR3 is TGCGCCAGCAGCTCCGGACTAGCGGGGGCGGGCGAGCAGTACTTC.

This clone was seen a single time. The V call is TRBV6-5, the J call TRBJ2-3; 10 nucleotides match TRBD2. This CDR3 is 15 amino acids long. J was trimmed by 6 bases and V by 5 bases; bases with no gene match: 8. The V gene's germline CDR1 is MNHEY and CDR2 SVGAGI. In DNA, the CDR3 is TGTGCCAGCAGTCTTAGCGGGGGGCCAGGGGATACGCAGTATTTT. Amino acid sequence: CASSLSGGPGDTQYF.